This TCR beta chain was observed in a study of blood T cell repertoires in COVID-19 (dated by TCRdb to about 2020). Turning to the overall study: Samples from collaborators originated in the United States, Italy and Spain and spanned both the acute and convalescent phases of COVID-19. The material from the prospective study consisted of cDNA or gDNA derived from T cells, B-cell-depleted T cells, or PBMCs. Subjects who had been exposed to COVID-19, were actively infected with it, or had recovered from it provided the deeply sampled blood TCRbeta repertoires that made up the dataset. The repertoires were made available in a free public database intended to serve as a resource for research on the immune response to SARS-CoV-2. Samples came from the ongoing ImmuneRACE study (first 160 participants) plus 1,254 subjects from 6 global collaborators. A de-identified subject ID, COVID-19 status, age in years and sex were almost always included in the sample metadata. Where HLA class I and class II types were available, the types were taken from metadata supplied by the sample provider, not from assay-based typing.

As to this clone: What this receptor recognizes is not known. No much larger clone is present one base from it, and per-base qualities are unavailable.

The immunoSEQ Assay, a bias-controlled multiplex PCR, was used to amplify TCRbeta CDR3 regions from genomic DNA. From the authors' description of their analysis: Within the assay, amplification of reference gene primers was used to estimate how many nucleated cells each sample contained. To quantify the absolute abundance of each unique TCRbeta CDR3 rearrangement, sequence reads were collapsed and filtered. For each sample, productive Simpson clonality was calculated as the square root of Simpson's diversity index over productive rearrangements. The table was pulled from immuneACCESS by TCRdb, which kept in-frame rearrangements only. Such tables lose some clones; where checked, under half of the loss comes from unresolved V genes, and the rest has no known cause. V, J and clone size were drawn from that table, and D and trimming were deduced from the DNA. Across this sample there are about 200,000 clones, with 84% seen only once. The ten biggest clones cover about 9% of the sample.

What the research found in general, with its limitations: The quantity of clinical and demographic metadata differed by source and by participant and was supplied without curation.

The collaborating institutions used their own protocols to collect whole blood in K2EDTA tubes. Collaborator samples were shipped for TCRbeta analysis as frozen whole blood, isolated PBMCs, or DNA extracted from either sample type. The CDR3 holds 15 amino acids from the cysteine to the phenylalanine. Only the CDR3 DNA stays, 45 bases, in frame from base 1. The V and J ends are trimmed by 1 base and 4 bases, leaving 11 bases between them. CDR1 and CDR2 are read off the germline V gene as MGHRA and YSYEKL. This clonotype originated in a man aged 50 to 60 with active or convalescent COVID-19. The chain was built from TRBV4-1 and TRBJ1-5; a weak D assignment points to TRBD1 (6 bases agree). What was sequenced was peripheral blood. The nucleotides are TGCGCCAGCAGCCAAGTCTGGGGGCAGAATCAGCCCCAGCATTTT. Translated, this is CASSQVWGQNQPQHF.